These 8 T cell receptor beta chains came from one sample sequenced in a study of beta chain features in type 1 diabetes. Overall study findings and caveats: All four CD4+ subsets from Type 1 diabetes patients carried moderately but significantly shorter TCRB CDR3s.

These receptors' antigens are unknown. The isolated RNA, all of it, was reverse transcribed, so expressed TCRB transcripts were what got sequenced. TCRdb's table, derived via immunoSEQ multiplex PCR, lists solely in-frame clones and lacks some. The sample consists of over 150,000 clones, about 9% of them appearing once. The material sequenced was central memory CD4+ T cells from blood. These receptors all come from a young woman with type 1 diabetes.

The CDR3 spells CASSKILAGGLETQYF. CDR3 DNA: TGTGCCAGCAGCAAAATCCTAGCGGGAGGTTTAGAGACCCAGTACTTC. This rearrangement joins TRBV13 to TRBJ2-5, with TRBD2 matching 11 bases. The length of the CDR3 is 16 residues. V lost 5 bases to trimming and J lost 4 bases; unmatched junction nucleotides: 9. Per germline, CDR1 PRHDT and CDR2 FYEKMQ (reference sequence).

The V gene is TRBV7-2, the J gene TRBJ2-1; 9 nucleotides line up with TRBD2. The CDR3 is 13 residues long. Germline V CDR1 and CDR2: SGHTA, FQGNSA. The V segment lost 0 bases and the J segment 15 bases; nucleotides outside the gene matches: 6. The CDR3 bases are TGTGCCAGCAGCTTAGCGGGCGGGGGGGGACCGTTCTTC. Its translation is CASSLAGGGGPFF.

The CDR3 loop is CASSHSVSVTDTQYF. The CDR3 nucleotides read TGTGCCAGCAGCCATAGCGTTTCAGTGACAGATACGCAGTATTTT. This rearrangement joins TRBV11-3 to TRBJ2-3, with D maybe TRBD2 (5 bases). V gave up 5 bases and J gave up 3 bases, with 15 bases separating them. CDR3 size: 15 residues. Germline-derived CDR1 and CDR2 are SGHNT and YENEEA. The full variable domain, completed using reference TRBV11-3 and TRBJ2-3, is EAGVVQSPRYKIIEKKQPVAFWCNPISGHNTLYWYLQNLGQGPELLIRYENEEAVDDSQLPKDRFSAERLKGVDSTLKIQPAELGDSAVYLCASSHSVSVTDTQYFGPGTRLTVL.

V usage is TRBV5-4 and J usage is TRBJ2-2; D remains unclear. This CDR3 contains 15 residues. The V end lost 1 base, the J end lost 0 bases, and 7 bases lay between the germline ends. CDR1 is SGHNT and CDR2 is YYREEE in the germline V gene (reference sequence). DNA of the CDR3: TGTGCCAGCAGCTTGTCGAGAACGAACACCGGGGAGCTGTTTTTT. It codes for CASSLSRTNTGELFF. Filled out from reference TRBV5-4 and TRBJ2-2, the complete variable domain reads ETGVTQSPTHLIKTRGQQVTLRCSSQSGHNTVSWYQQALGQGPQFIFQYYREEENGRGNFPPRFSGLQFPNYSSELNVNALELDDSALYLCASSLSRTNTGELFFGEGSRLTVL.

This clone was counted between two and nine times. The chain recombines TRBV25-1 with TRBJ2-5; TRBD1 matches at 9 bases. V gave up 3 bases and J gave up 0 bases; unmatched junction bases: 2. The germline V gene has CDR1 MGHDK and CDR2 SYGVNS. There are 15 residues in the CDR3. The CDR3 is CASSDDRGDQETQYF. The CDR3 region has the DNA TGTGCCAGCAGTGACGACAGGGGGGACCAAGAGACCCAGTACTTC.

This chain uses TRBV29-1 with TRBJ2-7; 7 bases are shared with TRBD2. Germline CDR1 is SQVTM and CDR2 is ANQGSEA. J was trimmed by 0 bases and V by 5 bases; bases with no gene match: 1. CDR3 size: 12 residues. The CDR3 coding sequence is TGCAGCGTTCTAGCGGCCTCCTACGAGCAGTACTTC. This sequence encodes CSVLAASYEQYF.

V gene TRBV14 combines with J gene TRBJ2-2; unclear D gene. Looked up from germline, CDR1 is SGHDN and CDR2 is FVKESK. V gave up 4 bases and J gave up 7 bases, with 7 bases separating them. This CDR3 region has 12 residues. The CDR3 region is CASSPSFGELFF. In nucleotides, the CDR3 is TGTGCCAGCAGCCCCTCCTTCGGGGAGCTGTTTTTT.

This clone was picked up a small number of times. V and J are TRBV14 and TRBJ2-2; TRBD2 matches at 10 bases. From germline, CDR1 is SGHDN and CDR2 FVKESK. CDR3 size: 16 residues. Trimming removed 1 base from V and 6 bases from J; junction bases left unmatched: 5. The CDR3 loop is CASSQGSSGRAGELFF. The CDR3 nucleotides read TGTGCCAGCAGCCAAGGATCGAGCGGGAGGGCCGGGGAGCTGTTTTTT.